A selection of T cell receptor beta chains follows, all from one sample in a study of cytomegalovirus exposure and HLA in healthy donors. The table came from immunoSEQ multiplex PCR; TCRdb's copy has only in-frame clones and leaves some out. Of about 190,000 clones listed, 70% to 80% are singletons. The specimen sequenced was PBMCs. These receptors came from a woman aged 50 to 65 in good health and CMV-seronegative. Both conserved end residues are part of each CDR3. The D gene is left open where the match is weak. A row's size may be missing; if present it is once, few, many or a size class.

J gene: TRBJ1-2; clone size: once; D gene: TRBD1; V gene: TRBV5-4; CDR3 length: 14; CDR3 DNA: TGTGCCAGCAGCTTGGACAGGGGTCTTGATGGCTACACCTTC; CDR3 protein: CASSLDRGLDGYTF
J gene: TRBJ2-3; clone size: .; D gene: .; V gene: TRBV15; CDR3 length: 15; CDR3 DNA: TGTGCCACCAGCAGAGAACGCCAGACTACAGATACGCAGTATTTT; CDR3 protein: CATSRERQTTDTQYF
J gene: TRBJ2-2; clone size: once; D gene: .; V gene: TRBV6-5; CDR3 length: 15; CDR3 DNA: TGTGCCAGCAGCTACTTGGGACAACCTCGCGGGGAGCTGTTTTTT; CDR3 protein: CASSYLGQPRGELFF
J gene: TRBJ1-3; clone size: .; D gene: .; V gene: TRBV7-2; CDR3 length: 15; CDR3 DNA: TGTGCCAGCAGCCCCCGACAGAACTCTGGAAACACCATATATTTT; CDR3 protein: CASSPRQNSGNTIYF
J gene: TRBJ1-1; clone size: .; D gene: TRBD1; V gene: TRBV5-6; CDR3 length: 15; CDR3 DNA: TGTGCCAGCAGCTCGGACAGGGTTGGGAACACTGAAGCTTTCTTT; CDR3 protein: CASSSDRVGNTEAFF
J gene: TRBJ2-2; clone size: .; D gene: .; V gene: TRBV5-1; CDR3 length: 13; CDR3 DNA: TGCGCCAGCAGCTTGCCTACCACCGGGGAGCTGTTTTTT; CDR3 protein: CASSLPTTGELFF
J gene: TRBJ2-2; clone size: .; D gene: TRBD2; V gene: TRBV11-3; CDR3 length: 17; CDR3 DNA: TGTGCCAGCAGCCGGACTAGCGGGAGGCCGAACACCGGGGAGCTGTTTTTT; CDR3 protein: CASSRTSGRPNTGELFF
J gene: TRBJ1-4; clone size: .; D gene: .; V gene: TRBV2; CDR3 length: 14; CDR3 DNA: TGTGCCAGCAGTTACAGGGCTTTGAATGAAAAACTGTTTTTT; CDR3 protein: CASSYRALNEKLFF
J gene: TRBJ1-2; clone size: .; D gene: TRBD1; V gene: TRBV5-4; CDR3 length: 15; CDR3 DNA: TGTGCCAGCAGCTTGGCCGGGACAGTGTCCTATGGCTACACCTTC; CDR3 protein: CASSLAGTVSYGYTF
J gene: TRBJ2-5; clone size: .; D gene: .; V gene: TRBV30; CDR3 length: 16; CDR3 DNA: TGTGCCTGGAGTTCAACCGAGCTAGGACAGTCGTTAACCCAGTACTTC; CDR3 protein: CAWSSTELGQSLTQYF
J gene: TRBJ2-7; clone size: .; D gene: .; V gene: TRBV28; CDR3 length: 12; CDR3 DNA: TGTGCCAGCGAGGACAGTTCCTACGAGCAGTACTTC; CDR3 protein: CASEDSSYEQYF
J gene: TRBJ2-3; clone size: .; D gene: TRBD2; V gene: TRBV5-1; CDR3 length: 14; CDR3 DNA: TGCGCCAGCAGGAGTAGCGGGATAACAGATACGCAGTATTTT; CDR3 protein: CASRSSGITDTQYF
J gene: TRBJ1-2; clone size: .; D gene: TRBD1; V gene: TRBV28; CDR3 length: 16; CDR3 DNA: TGTGCCAGCAGACCCCGAAGGGACAGGAGGGGAGGCGGCTACACCTTC; CDR3 protein: CASRPRRDRRGGGYTF
J gene: TRBJ2-7; clone size: .; D gene: .; V gene: TRBV20-1; CDR3 length: 11; CDR3 DNA: TGCAGTGCTAGTTCCAGCTACGAGCAGTACTTC; CDR3 protein: CSASSSYEQYF
J gene: TRBJ2-1; clone size: few; D gene: .; V gene: TRBV5-1; CDR3 length: 14; CDR3 DNA: TGCGCCAGCAGGCCGGGGGACGGATACAATGAGCAGTTCTTC; CDR3 protein: CASRPGDGYNEQFF
J gene: TRBJ1-3; clone size: .; D gene: .; V gene: TRBV9; CDR3 length: 15; CDR3 DNA: TGTGCCAGCAGCCCGAACCCGAGCTCTGGAAACACCATATATTTT; CDR3 protein: CASSPNPSSGNTIYF
J gene: TRBJ2-5; clone size: .; D gene: TRBD2; V gene: TRBV7-2; CDR3 length: 15; CDR3 DNA: TGTGCCAGCAGCCTAGCGGGAGGTAACCAAGAGACCCAGTACTTC; CDR3 protein: CASSLAGGNQETQYF
J gene: TRBJ1-1; clone size: .; D gene: .; V gene: TRBV27; CDR3 length: 14; CDR3 DNA: TGTGCCAGCAGGGCGGGGGGTGGGTACACTGAAGCTTTCTTT; CDR3 protein: CASRAGGGYTEAFF
J gene: TRBJ1-1; clone size: .; D gene: TRBD1; V gene: TRBV9; CDR3 length: 14; CDR3 DNA: TGTGCCAGCAGCCCCTCCGGTGCAGGGGGCCCAGCTTTCTTT; CDR3 protein: CASSPSGAGGPAFF
J gene: TRBJ2-3; clone size: .; D gene: TRBD2; V gene: TRBV28; CDR3 length: 17; CDR3 DNA: TGTGCCAGCAGTCCCGTAAGGGGTAGCGGGACGGCAGATACGCAGTATTTT; CDR3 protein: CASSPVRGSGTADTQYF
J gene: TRBJ1-2; clone size: .; D gene: .; V gene: TRBV6-5; CDR3 length: 13; CDR3 DNA: TGTGCCAGCAGTTTCCCACAGGGTGGTGGCTACACCTTC; CDR3 protein: CASSFPQGGGYTF
J gene: TRBJ1-3; clone size: .; D gene: .; V gene: TRBV10-1; CDR3 length: 15; CDR3 DNA: TGCGCCAGCAGTGGTAGCGGTAAGTCTGGAAACACCATATATTTT; CDR3 protein: CASSGSGKSGNTIYF
J gene: TRBJ1-5; clone size: .; D gene: .; V gene: TRBV27; CDR3 length: 14; CDR3 DNA: TGTGCCAGCAGTTTGACGGGGAGCAATCAGCCCCAGCATTTT; CDR3 protein: CASSLTGSNQPQHF
J gene: TRBJ2-1; clone size: .; D gene: TRBD2; V gene: TRBV11-3; CDR3 length: 16; CDR3 DNA: TGTGCCAGCAGCTTAGGGGGACTAGCGGGGAAAACTGAGCAGTTCTTC; CDR3 protein: CASSLGGLAGKTEQFF
J gene: TRBJ2-1; clone size: .; D gene: TRBD2; V gene: TRBV7-8; CDR3 length: 16; CDR3 DNA: TGTGCCAGCAGTCCCCTCTCGGGGGGCTCCTACAATGAGCAGTTCTTC; CDR3 protein: CASSPLSGGSYNEQFF
J gene: TRBJ2-3; clone size: .; D gene: .; V gene: TRBV5-8; CDR3 length: 13; CDR3 DNA: TGTGCCAGCAGCTGGAGGAACACAGATACGCAGTATTTT; CDR3 protein: CASSWRNTDTQYF
J gene: TRBJ2-7; clone size: .; D gene: TRBD2; V gene: TRBV4-3; CDR3 length: 17; CDR3 DNA: TGCGCCAGCAGCCAAGATGCCGGTGCGGGGGTCCTCTACGAGCAGTACTTC; CDR3 protein: CASSQDAGAGVLYEQYF
J gene: TRBJ2-7; clone size: few; D gene: .; V gene: TRBV6-1; CDR3 length: 17; CDR3 DNA: TGTGCCAGCAGTGAAGAACGTTGGGGGGACTCCTTCTACGAGCAGTACTTC; CDR3 protein: CASSEERWGDSFYEQYF
J gene: TRBJ2-1; clone size: .; D gene: TRBD2; V gene: TRBV7-2; CDR3 length: 15; CDR3 DNA: TGTGCCAGCAGTAGCGGGGGGGTCTCCTACAATGAGCAGTTCTTC; CDR3 protein: CASSSGGVSYNEQFF
J gene: TRBJ2-2; clone size: .; D gene: TRBD2; V gene: TRBV19; CDR3 length: 15; CDR3 DNA: TGTGCCAGTAGTACCCGACTAGCTCAGAGCGGGGAGCTGTTTTTT; CDR3 protein: CASSTRLAQSGELFF
J gene: TRBJ2-7; clone size: .; D gene: TRBD1; V gene: TRBV5-4; CDR3 length: 13; CDR3 DNA: TGTGCCAGCAGCTATGGACAGGCTAACGAGCAGTACTTC; CDR3 protein: CASSYGQANEQYF
J gene: TRBJ2-5; clone size: .; D gene: TRBD2; V gene: TRBV18; CDR3 length: 19; CDR3 DNA: TGTGCCAGCTCATCCTTATACGGACTAGCGGGGGGGCAGCAAGAGACCCAGTACTTC; CDR3 protein: CASSSLYGLAGGQQETQYF